The clone carrying this TCR beta chain was seen only once. Its antigen is still unknown. Primers for the PCR totalled 60 Vbeta and 13 Jbeta. The data were produced by immunoSEQ multiplex PCR, yet TCRdb's version contains in-frame clones alone and is incomplete. The table has 150,000 to 200,000 clones, around 83% seen once. The data were taken from a study of cytomegalovirus exposure and HLA in healthy donors. Overall study findings and caveats: In a later analysis, CMV-associated beta chains were mostly HLA-associated, it appeared.

This CDR3 contains 15 residues. CDR1 is SGHTA and CDR2 is FQGTGA in the germline V gene. With V trimmed by 5 bases and J by 4 bases, 6 bases remained unmatched. V gene TRBV7-3 combines with J gene TRBJ2-7; 12 nucleotides match TRBD2. The sample was PBMCs. The clonotype originates from a man aged 40-49 years in good health and CMV-seropositive. The chain's CDR3 is CASSTGTSGPYEQYF. The CDR3 DNA follows: TGTGCCAGCAGCACAGGGACTAGCGGGCCTTACGAGCAGTACTTC.